This T cell receptor beta chain was sequenced during a study of shared clonotypes between healthy human individuals. Overall study results and limits: The study sampled only blood, and tissue repertoires likely differ. Donors were few, which limited the genetic and exposure-history diversity represented.

Generated by immunoSEQ multiplex PCR, the TCRdb table keeps only in-frame clones and is missing some. Here the sample spans 2.3 million or so clones, 93% being singletons. Turning to this clone: Antigen: not known.

This CDR3 spans 16 amino acids. From germline, CDR1 is LNHDA and CDR2 SQIVND (reference sequence). V was clipped by 5 bases and J by 1 base, with 18 bases between them. The chain has TRBV19 and TRBJ2-7; a possible D gene is TRBD1 (6 bases). Sequencing was carried out using naive CD4+ T cells from PBMCs. Documented subset: CD45RA+ positively selected. The origin of this receptor is a man younger than 35 in good health. Some clones in this sample may be carry-over from other donors' samples. CDR3 loop: CASSATRDTGSYEQYF. The CDR3 nucleotides read TGTGCCAGTAGTGCCACCCGGGACACAGGTTCCTACGAGCAGTACTTC.